The source of this TCR beta chain is a study of PD-L1 blockade in urothelial cancer. Overall study results and limits: When pretreatment blood TCR clonality was below the median, it predicted better survival.

V lost 4 bases and J lost 0; bases outside the gene matches: 6. Looked up from germline, CDR1 is SEHNR and CDR2 is FQNEAQ (reference sequence). The CDR3 consists of 15 residues. TCRdb's table, derived via immunoSEQ multiplex PCR, lists solely in-frame clones and lacks some. The profile shows under 20,000 clones, about 83% of them singletons. With respect to this clone: Antigen: not known.

Time point: peripheral blood 6 weeks after treatment start. Sample contribution per patient ranged from 1 to 8, covering pretreatment and on-treatment. This sample comprised PBMCs, obtained around atezolizumab (anti-PD-L1) treatment. V gene TRBV7-9 combines with J gene TRBJ2-7; 7 bases align to TRBD1. The receptor's source is a man aged 50 or older with urothelial cancer. For the CDR3, the DNA is TGTGCCAGCAGCTCCACAGGGGAGATCTCCTACGAGCAGTACTTC. Translated, it gives CASSSTGEISYEQYF.